This entry lists 24 T cell receptor beta chains sequenced from one sample in a study of T cells in Graves' hyperthyroidism and ophthalmopathy. Researchers took RNA transcripts and amplified the TCR beta CDR3 regions from them. During a first-round RT-PCR of the TCR CDR3, the HTBI primer set was used. A single record per CDR3 protein comes from TCRdb applying MiXCR to the multiplex PCR reads. Of approximately 490,000 distinct CDR3 sequences listed, approximately 22% were seen once; the top ten hold 45% to 50%. The sample taken for sequencing was blood. All receptors derive from a woman in her 70s with Graves' ophthalmopathy.

J is TRBJ2-1 and V is TRBV6-1, with D possibly TRBD2 on 6 matching bases. Germline loops: CDR1 MNHNS, CDR2 SASEGT. The CDR3 sequence is 13 residues long. With 7 bases removed from V and 6 bases from J, the gap between germline ends came to 13 bases. CDR3 sequence (DNA): TGTGCCAGCATGGGGGGTGGGGGCAATGAGCAGTTCTTC. It translates to CASMGGGGNEQFF.

This chain connects TRBV7-9 to TRBJ1-1; D might be TRBD1 (5 bases). The length of the CDR3 is 14 residues. Trimming pared 6 bases from V and 8 bases from J, leaving 19 bases between. The germline gives CDR1 SEHNR, CDR2 FQNEAQ (reference sequence). CDR3 DNA sequence: TGTGCCAGCAGACCGGGACGGAAAAAAGGGGAAGCTTTCTTT. It is translated as CASRPGRKKGEAFF.

This clonotype was detected a few times. The rearrangement links TRBV6-1 to TRBJ2-7, with unresolved D. The CDR3 length is 11 residues. Germline loops: CDR1 MNHNS, CDR2 SASEGT. V dropped 5 bases and J dropped 5 bases, with 7 bases sitting between them. The CDR3 nucleotides read TGTGCCAGCAGTTACATGGACGAGCAGTACTTC. Protein sequence: CASSYMDEQYF.

The chain employs TRBV5-1 and TRBJ2-7; 7 nucleotides line up with TRBD1. The CDR3 sequence is 14 residues long. In germline, CDR1 is SGHRS, CDR2 YFSETQ. V gave up 5 bases and J gave up 3 bases; unmatched junction bases: 8. CDR3 in amino acids: CASRWGQGDYEQYF. The CDR3 nucleotides read TGCGCCAGCAGGTGGGGGCAGGGGGACTACGAGCAGTACTTC.

Concerning this clonotype: Just one base apart from a much larger clone, this may be a read error. The J gene is TRBJ2-1, the V gene TRBV20-1; 9 positions agree with TRBD2. The CDR3 runs 15 residues. Germline V gene lookup returns CDR1 DFQATT and CDR2 SNEGSKA (reference sequence). Here the CDR3 reads CGASNLAGSYNEQFF. CDR3 in DNA: TGCGGTGCTTCCAATCTAGCGGGGTCCTACAATGAGCAGTTCTTC.

A few counts support this clonotype. The chain joins TRBV7-8 to TRBJ1-2; no firm D call. The CDR3 length is 14 residues. The V gene's germline CDR1 is SGHVS and CDR2 FQNEAQ. V lost 5 bases, J lost 0 bases, and 10 bases lay in between. The CDR3 region has the DNA TGTGCCAGCAGCGCAGCAGGCCCTAACTATGGCTACACCTTC. It yields the protein CASSAAGPNYGYTF.

This clonotype occurred a few times. CDR3 sequence reads: CSAFHRGRVEKLFF. The CDR3 nucleotides read TGCAGTGCTTTCCACAGGGGAAGGGTTGAAAAACTGTTTTTT. The chain links TRBV20-1 to TRBJ1-4; 7 nucleotides line up with TRBD1. V shed 5 bases and J 7 bases; nucleotides not matched to a gene: 10. The CDR3 covers 14 residues. Germline CDR1 and CDR2: DFQATT and SNEGSKA (reference sequence).

This clonotype was counted between two and nine times. The chain employs TRBV6-9 and TRBJ2-7; unclear D gene. This CDR3 is 13 amino acids long. The germline V gene encodes CDR1 MNHGY and CDR2 SVAAGI. V gave up 2 bases and J gave up 2 bases, with 7 bases separating them. CDR3 in amino acids: CASSYPRAYEQYF. The DNA for the CDR3 is TGTGCCAGCAGTTATCCAAGGGCCTACGAGCAGTACTTC.

This clonotype appeared many times. The rearrangement joins TRBV28 to TRBJ1-5; D remains unclear. There are 14 residues in the CDR3. Deletions cut 2 bases from V and 1 base from J, with 6 bases between. The germline V gene has CDR1 MDHEN and CDR2 SYDVKM. CDR3: CASSLNPSNQPQHF. DNA for the CDR3: TGTGCCAGCAGTTTAAATCCGAGCAATCAGCCCCAGCATTTT.

The table lists this clonotype with many counts. The rearrangement joins TRBV12-3 or TRBV12-4 to TRBJ2-1, with 8 bases identical to TRBD2. The length of the CDR3 is 16 residues. After removal of 6 bases from V and 8 bases from J, the junction contained 15 bases not matched to a gene. The CDR3 protein is CASRPHGTGGHYEQFF. DNA of the CDR3: TGTGCCAGCAGACCCCACGGGACGGGAGGGCATTATGAGCAGTTCTTC.

The chain has TRBV12-3 or TRBV12-4 and TRBJ2-7, with D uncertain. There are 13 residues in the CDR3. V gave up 2 bases and J gave up 6 bases, with 11 bases separating them. The CDR3 DNA reads TGTGCCAGCAGTTTATTACCCTCCCGCGAGCAGTACTTC. As protein: CASSLLPSREQYF.

This clonotype was found many times. V is TRBV12-3 or TRBV12-4 and J is TRBJ2-7; unclear D gene. The CDR3 has 15 amino acids. The V gene lost 3 bases and the J gene lost 2 bases, with 14 bases spanning the gap. The CDR3 DNA reads as TGTGCCAGCAGTTTTCGACCCGGTGAGGCCTACGAGCAGTACTTC. Encoded protein: CASSFRPGEAYEQYF.

The V call is TRBV4-3, the J call TRBJ2-1; D not certain. With 2 bases removed from V and 1 base from J, the gap between germline ends came to 15 bases. CDR1 is LGHNA and CDR2 is YSLEER in the germline V gene. The CDR3 sequence is 17 residues long. The CDR3 protein is CASSQILPDWSYNEQFF. The CDR3 DNA reads TGCGCCAGCAGCCAAATTCTGCCCGATTGGTCCTACAATGAGCAGTTCTTC.

This clonotype was picked up a small number of times. The DNA of the CDR3 is TGTGCCAGCATCATAAAAGCAGGGTTCACTGAAGCTTTCTTT. It translates to CASIIKAGFTEAFF. V usage is TRBV7-2 and J usage is TRBJ1-1; TRBD1 is a possible D gene (5 bases). V was cut by 7 bases and J by 4 bases, with 16 bases left in between. The germline V gene has CDR1 SGHTA and CDR2 FQGNSA. The CDR3 runs 14 residues. The variable domain in full, with the rest retrieved from reference TRBV7-2 and TRBJ1-1, is GAGVSQSPSNKVTEKGKDVELRCDPISGHTALYWYRQSLGQGLEFLIYFQGNSAPDKSGLPSDRFSAERTGGSVSTLTIQRTQQEDSAVYLCASIIKAGFTEAFFGQGTRLTVV.

This clonotype has more than one count but fewer than ten. The rearrangement uses TRBV30 and TRBJ1-2; 7 nucleotides align to TRBD1. Germline-derived CDR1 and CDR2 are GTSNPN and SVGIG (reference sequence). CDR3 length: 13 residues. V lost 1 base and J lost 4; bases outside the gene matches: 3. The CDR3 DNA sequence: TGTGCCTGGAGTGCAGGGGGTGGCTATGGCTACACCTTC. Translated: CAWSAGGGYGYTF.

Many counts were recorded for this clonotype. The V gene is TRBV30, the J gene TRBJ1-1; D unclear. Germline V gene data show CDR1 as GTSNPN and CDR2 as SVGIG (reference sequence). The CDR3 runs 15 residues. Trimming took off 2 bases at V and 3 bases at J, with 16 bases between the two ends. CDR3 region: CAWSRALGGDTEAFF. In DNA, the CDR3 is TGTGCCTGGAGTCGGGCCCTTGGCGGGGACACTGAAGCTTTCTTT.

This clonotype has only a few counts. V usage is TRBV5-1 and J usage is TRBJ2-7; D remains ambiguous. CDR3 length: 14 residues. V was trimmed by 4 bases and J by 0 bases, leaving 11 bases between them. Germline V gene lookup returns CDR1 SGHRS and CDR2 YFSETQ. The CDR3 reads CASSQRTDSYEQYF. DNA for the CDR3: TGCGCCAGCAGCCAGAGGACGGACTCCTACGAGCAGTACTTC.

V and J are TRBV7-9 and TRBJ2-1, with TRBD2 matching over 14 bases. V gave up 5 bases and J gave up 7 bases; unmatched junction bases: 16. Germline V CDR1 and CDR2: SEHNR, FQNEAQ (reference sequence). The CDR3 is 19 residues long. The CDR3 protein is CASSGLGAAGLAGGNEQFF. The CDR3 nucleotides read TGTGCCAGCAGCGGACTAGGGGCCGCTGGACTAGCGGGAGGAAATGAGCAGTTCTTC.

The V and J genes are TRBV19 and TRBJ2-1; perhaps TRBD2 as D (6 bases). Germline CDR1 reads LNHDA; CDR2 reads SQIVND (reference sequence). V lost 8 bases and J 2 bases, leaving 22 bases between the germline ends. CDR3 length equals 17 residues. The CDR3 DNA reads as TGTGCCAGTTCACCCTCCTTCGGGGGAGTAACCTACAATGAGCAGTTCTTC. Translation: CASSPSFGGVTYNEQFF.

For this clonotype: This may stem from a read error, because a much larger clone lies one nucleotide away. The chain employs TRBV2 and TRBJ2-2; possible D gene TRBD2, 5 bases. The CDR3 has 14 amino acids. Germline lookup yields CDR1 SNHLY and CDR2 FYNNEI. CDR3 in DNA: TGTGCCAGCAGGGAACTAGTAGCCACCAGGGAGCTGTTTTTT. Encoded protein: CASRELVATRELFF. The full variable domain, its missing parts supplied by reference TRBV2 and TRBJ2-2, is EPEVTQTPSHQVTQMGQEVILRCVPISNHLYFYWYRQILGQKVEFLVSFYNNEISEKSEIFDDQFSVERPDGSNFTLKIRSTKLEDSAMYFCASRELVATRELFFGEGSRLTVL.

This clonotype has more than one count but fewer than ten. V and J are TRBV19 and TRBJ2-2; D is perhaps TRBD1 (5 bases). CDR3 length equals 16 residues. The germline gives CDR1 LNHDA, CDR2 SQIVND (reference sequence). Deletions cut 1 base from V and 3 bases from J, with 12 bases between. The CDR3: CASSIATGRDTGELFF. The CDR3 DNA reads TGTGCCAGTAGTATAGCCACAGGAAGGGACACCGGGGAGCTGTTTTTT.

The genes are TRBV28 and TRBJ2-4; no firm D call. The CDR3 spans 12 residues. Germline CDR1 reads MDHEN; CDR2 reads SYDVKM. Trimming pared 5 bases from V and 7 bases from J, leaving 9 bases between. The CDR3 reads CASSQVGNIQYF. The CDR3 coding sequence is TGTGCCAGCAGTCAAGTCGGGAACATTCAGTACTTC.

This clonotype was seen at least ten times. The chain employs TRBV11-2 and TRBJ2-4; 8 bases match TRBD2. CDR3 length equals 13 residues. Germline V CDR1 and CDR2: SGHAT, FQNNGV. Trimming at V came to 5 bases and at J to 6 bases, leaving 3 bases not matched to a gene. The CDR3 spells CASSRGLANIQYF. The CDR3 nucleotides are TGTGCCAGCAGCCGAGGACTAGCAAACATTCAGTACTTC.

Many counts were recorded for this clonotype. The V gene is TRBV6-1, the J gene TRBJ1-1, with a possible D match to TRBD1 (6 bases). The V end lost 6 bases, the J end lost 3 bases, and 17 bases lay between the germline ends. Germline V gene lookup returns CDR1 MNHNS and CDR2 SASEGT. This CDR3 is 15 amino acids long. In DNA, the CDR3 is TGTGCCAGCAGCGTCCCTGGGGGCCCCTACACTGAAGCTTTCTTT. Its protein is CASSVPGGPYTEAFF.